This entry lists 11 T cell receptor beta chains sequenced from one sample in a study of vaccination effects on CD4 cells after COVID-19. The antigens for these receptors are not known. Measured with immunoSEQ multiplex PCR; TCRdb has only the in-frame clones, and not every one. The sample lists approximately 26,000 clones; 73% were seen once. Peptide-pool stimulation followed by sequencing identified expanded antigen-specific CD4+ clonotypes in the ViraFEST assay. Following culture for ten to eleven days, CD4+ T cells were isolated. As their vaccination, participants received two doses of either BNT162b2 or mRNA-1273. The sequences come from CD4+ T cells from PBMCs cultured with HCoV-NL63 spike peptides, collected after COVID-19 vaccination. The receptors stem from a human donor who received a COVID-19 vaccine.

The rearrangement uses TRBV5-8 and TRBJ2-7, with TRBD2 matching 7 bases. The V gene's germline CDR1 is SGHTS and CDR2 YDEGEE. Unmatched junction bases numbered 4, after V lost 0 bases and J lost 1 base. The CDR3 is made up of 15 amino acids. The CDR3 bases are TGTGCCAGCAGCTTGGGGGGACTACAATCCTACGAGCAGTACTTC. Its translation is CASSLGGLQSYEQYF.

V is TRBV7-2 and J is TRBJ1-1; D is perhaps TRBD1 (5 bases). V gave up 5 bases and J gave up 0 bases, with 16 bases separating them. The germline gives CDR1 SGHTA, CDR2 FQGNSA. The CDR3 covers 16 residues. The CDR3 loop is CASSRLGGSMNTEAFF. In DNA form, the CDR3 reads TGTGCCAGCAGCCGCCTGGGGGGGTCCATGAACACTGAAGCTTTCTTT.

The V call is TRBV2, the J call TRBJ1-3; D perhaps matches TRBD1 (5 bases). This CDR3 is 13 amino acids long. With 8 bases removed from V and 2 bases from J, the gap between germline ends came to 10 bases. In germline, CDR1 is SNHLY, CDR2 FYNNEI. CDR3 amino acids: CASGTGTGNTIYF. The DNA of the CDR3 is TGTGCCAGCGGTACAGGAACTGGAAACACCATATATTTT.

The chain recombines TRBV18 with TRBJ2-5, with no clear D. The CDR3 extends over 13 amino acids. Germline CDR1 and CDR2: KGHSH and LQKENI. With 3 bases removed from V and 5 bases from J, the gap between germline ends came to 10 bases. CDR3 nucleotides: TGTGCCAGCTCACCGACGGTCGGGGAGACCCAGTACTTC. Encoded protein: CASSPTVGETQYF.

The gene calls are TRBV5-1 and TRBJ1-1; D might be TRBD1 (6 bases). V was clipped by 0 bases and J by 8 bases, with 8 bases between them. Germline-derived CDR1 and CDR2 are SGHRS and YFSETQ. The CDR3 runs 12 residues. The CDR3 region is CASSLEQGEAFF. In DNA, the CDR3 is TGCGCCAGCAGCTTGGAACAGGGAGAAGCTTTCTTT.

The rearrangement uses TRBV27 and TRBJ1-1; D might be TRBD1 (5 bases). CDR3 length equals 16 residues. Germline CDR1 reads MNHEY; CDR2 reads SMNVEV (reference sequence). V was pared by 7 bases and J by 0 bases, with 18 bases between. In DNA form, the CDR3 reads TGTGCCAGCACCCCCCGGGGGGTAACTGTGAACACTGAAGCTTTCTTT. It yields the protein CASTPRGVTVNTEAFF.

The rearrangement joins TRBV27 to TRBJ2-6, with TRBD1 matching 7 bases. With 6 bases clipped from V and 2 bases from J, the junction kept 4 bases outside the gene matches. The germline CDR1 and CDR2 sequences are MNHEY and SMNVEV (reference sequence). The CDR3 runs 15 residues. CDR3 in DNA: TGTGCCAGCAGACTAGGGACAGCTGGGGCCAACGTCCTGACTTTC. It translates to CASRLGTAGANVLTF.

The CDR3 coding sequence is TGTGCCAGTAGTTGGACTAGCGGGGGCCTTCAAGAGACCCAGTACTTC. Its protein is CASSWTSGGLQETQYF. The chain is built from TRBV19 and TRBJ2-5; 13 nucleotides align to TRBD2. V shed 5 bases, J shed 2 bases, and the junction held 5 bases outside the gene matches. CDR3 size: 16 residues. Germline CDR1 LNHDA, CDR2 SQIVND (reference sequence).

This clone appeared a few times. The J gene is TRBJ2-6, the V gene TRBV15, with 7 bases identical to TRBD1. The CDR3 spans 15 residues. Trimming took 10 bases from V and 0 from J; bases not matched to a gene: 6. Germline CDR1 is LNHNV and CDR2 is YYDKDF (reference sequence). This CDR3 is CASRDSLSGANVLTF. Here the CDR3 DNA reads TGTGCCAGCCGGGACAGCCTCTCTGGGGCCAACGTCCTGACTTTC.

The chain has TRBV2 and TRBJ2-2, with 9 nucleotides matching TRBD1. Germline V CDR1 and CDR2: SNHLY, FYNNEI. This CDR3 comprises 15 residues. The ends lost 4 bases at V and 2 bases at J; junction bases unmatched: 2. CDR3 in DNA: TGTGCCAGCAGTGGACAGGGGGTCAACACCGGGGAGCTGTTTTTT. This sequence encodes CASSGQGVNTGELFF. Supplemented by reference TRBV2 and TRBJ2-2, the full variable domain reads EPEVTQTPSHQVTQMGQEVILRCVPISNHLYFYWYRQILGQKVEFLVSFYNNEISEKSEIFDDQFSVERPDGSNFTLKIRSTKLEDSAMYFCASSGQGVNTGELFFGEGSRLTVL.

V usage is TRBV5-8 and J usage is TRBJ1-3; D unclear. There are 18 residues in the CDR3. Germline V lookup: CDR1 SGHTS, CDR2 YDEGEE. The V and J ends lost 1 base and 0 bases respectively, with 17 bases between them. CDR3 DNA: TGTGCCAGCAGCTTGAACGCGGGCAGTTTTAGCTCTGGAAACACCATATATTTT. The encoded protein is CASSLNAGSFSSGNTIYF.